These T cell receptor beta chains were read from a single sample in a study of T cells in localized non-small cell lung cancer. Profiling relied on immunoSEQ multiplex PCR, and the TCRdb table lists in-frame clones only, not all of them. The data show about 1,700 clones, 25% to 35% seen once. The material sequenced was normal lung tissue next to the tumor, taken before any cancer treatment. The receptors originated from a male donor at least 60 years old with stage II squamous cell lung carcinoma. Each CDR3 is given with its conserved first and last residue. A D gene is named only where the DNA matches it firmly. Clone size is not always given. Where it is, it says once, few, many or a class for expanded clones.

size: -
J: TRBJ2-5
D: -
V: TRBV25-1
length: 13
CDR3: CASSTQGWETQYF
DNA: TGTGCCAGCAGTACACAGGGATGGGAGACCCAGTACTTC

size: -
J: TRBJ1-3
D: -
V: TRBV6-8
length: 13
CDR3: CASRDPSGNTIYF
DNA: TGTGCCAGCAGAGACCCCTCTGGAAACACCATATATTTT

size: medium-sized
J: TRBJ1-6
D: -
V: TRBV9
length: 17
CDR3: CASSVGPVGNANSPLHF
DNA: TGTGCCAGCAGCGTAGGTCCAGTTGGGAACGCTAATTCACCCCTCCACTTT

size: few
J: TRBJ2-1
D: TRBD1
V: TRBV25-1
length: 16
CDR3: CASSEPRTGGYNEQFF
DNA: TGTGCCAGCAGTGAACCGAGAACAGGGGGCTACAATGAGCAGTTCTTC

size: few
J: TRBJ1-1
D: TRBD1
V: TRBV10-2
length: 17
CDR3: CAISEPPGQGRNTEAFF
DNA: TGCGCCATCAGTGAGCCACCGGGACAGGGGCGGAACACTGAAGCTTTCTTT

size: large
J: TRBJ2-3
D: TRBD2
V: TRBV19
length: 18
CDR3: CASSMKVASGISTDTQYF
DNA: TGTGCCAGTAGTATGAAAGTAGCTAGCGGGATTAGCACAGATACGCAGTATTTT

size: -
J: TRBJ1-5
D: -
V: TRBV19
length: 13
CDR3: CASSPTAHQPQHF
DNA: TGTGCCAGTAGCCCGACAGCGCATCAGCCCCAGCATTTT

size: few
J: TRBJ2-1
D: TRBD2
V: TRBV6-8
length: 17
CDR3: CASSYSGLAGGYNEQFF
DNA: TGTGCCAGCAGTTACTCGGGACTAGCGGGAGGCTACAATGAGCAGTTCTTC

size: medium-sized
J: TRBJ2-7
D: TRBD1
V: TRBV6-8
length: 13
CDR3: CASARGQEYEQYF
DNA: TGTGCCAGCGCCCGTGGACAGGAGTACGAGCAGTACTTC

size: -
J: TRBJ2-5
D: -
V: TRBV5-1
length: 17
CDR3: CASSPGTYMSSQETQYF
DNA: TGCGCCAGCAGCCCCGGGACTTACATGTCTTCTCAAGAGACCCAGTACTTC

size: large
J: TRBJ2-1
D: -
V: TRBV9
length: 16
CDR3: CASSVALGGSYNEQFF
DNA: TGTGCCAGCAGCGTAGCTTTGGGGGGCTCCTACAATGAGCAGTTCTTC

size: -
J: TRBJ2-7
D: -
V: TRBV28
length: 13
CDR3: CASSLSPSYEQYF
DNA: TGTGCCAGCAGTTTAAGCCCCTCTTACGAGCAGTACTTC

size: -
J: TRBJ1-5
D: TRBD1
V: TRBV2
length: 13
CDR3: CASGQGIDQPQHF
DNA: TGTGCCAGCGGACAGGGGATAGATCAGCCCCAGCATTTT

size: -
J: TRBJ1-1
D: -
V: TRBV6-4
length: 11
CDR3: CASRLPSEAFF
DNA: TGTGCCAGCAGACTACCCTCGGAAGCTTTCTTT

size: -
J: TRBJ2-6
D: -
V: TRBV6-8
length: 16
CDR3: CASSAEGLSGANVLTF
DNA: TGTGCCAGCAGTGCAGAAGGCCTCTCTGGGGCCAACGTCCTGACTTTC

size: -
J: TRBJ1-3
D: -
V: TRBV6-8
length: 15
CDR3: CAISGQTVSGNTIYF
DNA: TGTGCCATCAGTGGGCAGACAGTCTCTGGAAACACCATATATTTT

size: medium-sized
J: TRBJ2-1
D: TRBD1
V: TRBV11-3
length: 17
CDR3: CASSSQPPGTGYNEQFF
DNA: TGTGCCAGCAGCTCCCAGCCACCCGGGACAGGTTACAATGAGCAGTTCTTC

size: few
J: TRBJ2-5
D: -
V: TRBV9
length: 12
CDR3: CASSLMEETQYF
DNA: TGTGCCAGCAGCTTAATGGAAGAGACCCAGTACTTC

size: -
J: TRBJ2-2
D: -
V: TRBV11-3
length: 15
CDR3: CASSADGTNTGELFF
DNA: TGTGCCAGCAGCGCGGACGGGACAAACACCGGGGAGCTGTTTTTT

size: -
J: TRBJ2-3
D: -
V: TRBV6-8
length: 14
CDR3: CAISGATLIDTQYF
DNA: TGTGCCATCTCGGGGGCAACACTAATAGATACGCAGTATTTT

size: few
J: TRBJ2-3
D: -
V: TRBV14
length: 15
CDR3: CASSQQLPPTDTQYF
DNA: TGTGCCAGTTCCCAACAGTTACCACCGACCGATACGCAGTATTTT

size: few
J: TRBJ2-2
D: -
V: TRBV9
length: 17
CDR3: CASSSSGTPVGGGELFF
DNA: TGTGCCAGCAGTTCCTCCGGGACACCGGTGGGAGGCGGGGAGCTGTTTTTT

size: few
J: TRBJ2-1
D: -
V: TRBV6-8
length: 16
CDR3: CASSYNRERSYNEQFF
DNA: TGTGCCAGCAGTTACAACCGGGAGAGGTCCTACAATGAGCAGTTCTTC

size: -
J: TRBJ2-2
D: TRBD1
V: TRBV12-5
length: 16
CDR3: CASGLVRGGGTGELFF
DNA: TGTGCTAGTGGTTTGGTAAGAGGGGGCGGCACCGGGGAGCTGTTTTTT

size: -
J: TRBJ1-1
D: -
V: TRBV7-5
length: 16
CDR3: CASSRWTGREDTEAFF
DNA: TGTGCCAGCAGCCGATGGACAGGGCGGGAGGACACTGAAGCTTTCTTT

size: few
J: TRBJ1-2
D: -
V: TRBV28
length: 13
CDR3: CASTIAGPYGYTF
DNA: TGTGCCAGCACCATTGCCGGTCCCTATGGCTACACCTTC

size: few
J: TRBJ2-1
D: TRBD2
V: TRBV6-8
length: 14
CDR3: CASSSSGGVNEQFF
DNA: TGTGCCAGCAGTTCTAGCGGGGGGGTTAATGAGCAGTTCTTC

size: few
J: TRBJ2-3
D: -
V: TRBV30
length: 13
CDR3: CAWSGQGPDTQYF
DNA: TGTGCCTGGAGTGGCCAAGGACCAGATACGCAGTATTTT

size: -
J: TRBJ1-3
D: -
V: TRBV25-1
length: 12
CDR3: CASSGQGNTIYF
DNA: TGTGCCAGCAGTGGACAGGGAAACACCATATATTTT

size: -
J: TRBJ1-6
D: -
V: TRBV5-1
length: 15
CDR3: CASSLVAGKSSPLHF
DNA: TGCGCCAGCAGCTTGGTGGCAGGGAAGAGTTCACCCCTCCACTTT

size: few
J: TRBJ1-6
D: TRBD1
V: TRBV9
length: 15
CDR3: CASSETGQGDSPLHF
DNA: TGTGCCAGCAGCGAGACTGGACAGGGCGATTCACCCCTCCACTTT

size: -
J: TRBJ1-1
D: -
V: TRBV28
length: 13
CDR3: CASRWGVNTEAFF
DNA: TGTGCCAGCAGATGGGGGGTGAACACTGAAGCTTTCTTT

size: -
J: TRBJ2-2
D: -
V: TRBV19
length: 13
CDR3: CSAGNVNTGELFF
DNA: TGTTCTGCCGGCAACGTTAACACCGGGGAGCTGTTTTTT

size: -
J: TRBJ2-1
D: -
V: TRBV6-8
length: 13
CDR3: CASSTGDYNEQFF
DNA: TGTGCCAGCAGCACGGGAGATTACAATGAGCAGTTCTTC

size: few
J: TRBJ2-3
D: TRBD2
V: TRBV28
length: 15
CDR3: CASSLGRGNTDTQYF
DNA: TGTGCCAGCAGTTTAGGGCGGGGGAACACAGATACGCAGTATTTT

size: few
J: TRBJ2-1
D: -
V: TRBV6-8
length: 14
CDR3: CASSYGTSYVEQFF
DNA: TGTGCCAGCAGTTATGGTACTTCCTATGTTGAGCAGTTCTTC

size: -
J: TRBJ1-1
D: TRBD1
V: TRBV30
length: 16
CDR3: CAWQNRDRGVNTEAFF
DNA: TGTGCCTGGCAGAACCGGGACAGGGGCGTGAACACTGAAGCTTTCTTT

size: once
J: TRBJ2-2
D: TRBD2
V: TRBV6-8
length: 18
CDR3: CASSGRTSGRFTAGELFF
DNA: TGTGCCAGCAGTGGGAGGACTAGCGGGAGGTTTACAGCCGGGGAGCTGTTTTTT

size: -
J: TRBJ2-1
D: TRBD2
V: TRBV19
length: 15
CDR3: CASSIRGLGGNEQFF
DNA: TGTGCCAGTAGTATTCGGGGACTAGGGGGGAATGAGCAGTTCTTC

size: -
J: TRBJ2-6
D: -
V: TRBV4-1
length: 16
CDR3: CASSQNTGFGANVLTF
DNA: TGCGCCAGCAGCCAAAATACAGGGTTCGGGGCCAACGTCCTGACTTTC

size: few
J: TRBJ1-3
D: -
V: TRBV28
length: 16
CDR3: CASYGRDYKSGNTIYF
DNA: TGTGCCAGCTACGGCCGGGACTATAAGTCAGGAAACACCATATATTTT

size: large
J: TRBJ2-1
D: -
V: TRBV18
length: 16
CDR3: CASSPSRRGGPGEQFF
DNA: TGTGCCAGCTCACCATCCCGTAGGGGGGGCCCTGGTGAGCAGTTCTTC

size: large
J: TRBJ2-6
D: -
V: TRBV6-8
length: 14
CDR3: CATWDISGANVLTF
DNA: TGTGCCACCTGGGACATCTCTGGGGCCAACGTCCTGACTTTC

size: -
J: TRBJ2-2
D: -
V: TRBV19
length: 17
CDR3: CASSISRGRTNTGELFF
DNA: TGTGCCAGTAGTATATCCCGAGGTAGGACGAACACCGGGGAGCTGTTTTTT

size: few
J: TRBJ1-2
D: -
V: TRBV9
length: 18
CDR3: CASSVGLGDSSSNYGYTF
DNA: TGTGCCAGCAGCGTAGGGCTCGGCGACTCCTCCTCTAACTATGGCTACACCTTC

size: few
J: TRBJ1-5
D: TRBD1
V: TRBV9
length: 13
CDR3: CASRQGPNQPQHF
DNA: TGTGCCAGTCGACAGGGCCCCAATCAGCCCCAGCATTTT

size: few
J: TRBJ2-7
D: TRBD1
V: TRBV29-1
length: 13
CDR3: CSVSWRQGYEQYF
DNA: TGCAGCGTTAGTTGGAGACAGGGCTACGAGCAGTACTTC

size: -
J: TRBJ1-1
D: -
V: TRBV11-3
length: 14
CDR3: CASSPLGGNTEAFF
DNA: TGTGCCAGCAGCCCCTTGGGGGGGAACACTGAAGCTTTCTTT

size: few
J: TRBJ1-1
D: -
V: TRBV28
length: 14
CDR3: CASSPRGRDLEAFF
DNA: TGTGCCAGCAGTCCCCGGGGCAGGGACCTTGAAGCTTTCTTT

size: few
J: TRBJ2-2
D: TRBD2
V: TRBV6-8
length: 17
CDR3: CASSYSGLAGYTGELFF
DNA: TGTGCCAGCAGTTACTCGGGACTAGCGGGATACACCGGGGAGCTGTTTTTT

size: -
J: TRBJ2-1
D: -
V: TRBV29-1
length: 12
CDR3: CSVEITYNEQFF
DNA: TGCAGCGTTGAAATTACCTACAATGAGCAGTTCTTC

size: few
J: TRBJ1-3
D: -
V: TRBV6-7
length: 15
CDR3: CASRQRVYSGNTIYF
DNA: TGTGCCAGCAGACAGAGAGTCTACTCTGGAAACACCATATATTTT

size: few
J: TRBJ1-1
D: -
V: TRBV6-8
length: 14
CDR3: CASSYISGGTEAFF
DNA: TGTGCCAGCAGTTACATCTCCGGGGGTACTGAAGCTTTCTTT

size: -
J: TRBJ2-7
D: -
V: TRBV30
length: 16
CDR3: CAWSPLRDLLSYEQYF
DNA: TGTGCCTGGAGTCCACTTCGGGACCTACTCTCCTACGAGCAGTACTTC

size: -
J: TRBJ2-7
D: -
V: TRBV28
length: 16
CDR3: CASSPGQGLLSYEQYF
DNA: TGTGCCAGCAGCCCGGGTCAAGGGCTTCTATCTTACGAGCAGTACTTC

size: few
J: TRBJ1-5
D: -
V: TRBV9
length: 13
CDR3: CASSEDGNQPQHF
DNA: TGTGCCAGCAGTGAGGACGGAAATCAGCCCCAGCATTTT

size: few
J: TRBJ1-1
D: TRBD1
V: TRBV6-1
length: 14
CDR3: CASSEAEDRGEAFF
DNA: TGTGCCAGCAGTGAAGCGGAAGACAGGGGTGAAGCTTTCTTT

size: -
J: TRBJ2-7
D: TRBD1
V: TRBV6-8
length: 16
CDR3: CASRSWDGQGYGKQYF
DNA: TGTGCCAGCAGAAGTTGGGACGGACAGGGTTACGGAAAGCAGTACTTC

size: few
J: TRBJ2-5
D: TRBD2
V: TRBV18
length: 15
CDR3: CASSPTSGSKETQYF
DNA: TGTGCCAGCTCACCGACTAGCGGGAGTAAAGAGACCCAGTACTTC

size: large
J: TRBJ1-4
D: -
V: TRBV28
length: 13
CDR3: CASEDRHNEKLFF
DNA: TGTGCCAGTGAGGACAGACATAATGAAAAACTGTTTTTT